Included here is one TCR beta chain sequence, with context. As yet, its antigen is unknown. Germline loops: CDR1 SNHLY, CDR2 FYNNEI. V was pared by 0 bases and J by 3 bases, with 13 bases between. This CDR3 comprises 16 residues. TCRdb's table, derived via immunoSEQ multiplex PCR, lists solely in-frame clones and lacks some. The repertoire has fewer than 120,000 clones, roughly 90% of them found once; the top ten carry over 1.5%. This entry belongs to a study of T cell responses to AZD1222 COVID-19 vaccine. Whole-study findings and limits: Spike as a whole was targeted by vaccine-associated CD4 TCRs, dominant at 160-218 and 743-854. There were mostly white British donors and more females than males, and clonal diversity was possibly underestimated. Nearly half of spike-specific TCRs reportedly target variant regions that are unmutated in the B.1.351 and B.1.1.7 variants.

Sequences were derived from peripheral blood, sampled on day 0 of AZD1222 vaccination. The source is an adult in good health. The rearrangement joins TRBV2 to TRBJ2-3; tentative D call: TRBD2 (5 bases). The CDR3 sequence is CASSEARAVRTDTQYF. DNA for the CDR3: TGTGCCAGCAGTGAAGCAAGAGCGGTTAGGACAGATACGCAGTATTTT.